This is a list of T cell receptor beta chains from one sample in a study of blood T cells in healthy people across ages. TCRdb used MiXCR to reprocess the 5' RACE reads, holding one entry per CDR3 protein. Of some 710,000 distinct CDR3 sequences listed, about a fifth were seen once; the top ten hold roughly a fifth. The source material was blood. The receptors were gathered from a man between 65 and 85 years old in good health. Both conserved end residues are part of each CDR3. D genes are given only for firm matches. Rows may omit the clone size; those that give it use once, few, many or a size class.

>.|14|TRBJ1-5|many|TRBV6-6
CASSMTGNNQPQHF
TGTGCCAGCAGCATGACAGGCAACAATCAGCCCCAGCATTTT
>.|16|TRBJ1-5|.|TRBV20-1
CSARRLTGNSNQPQHF
TGCAGTGCCCGAAGGTTGACAGGTAATAGCAATCAGCCCCAGCATTTT
>.|16|TRBJ1-6|.|TRBV20-1
CSARDIQGNYNSPLHF
TGCAGTGCTAGAGATATCCAGGGGAATTATAATTCACCCCTCCACTTT
>TRBD1|15|TRBJ1-2|few|TRBV7-8
CASSPGRDSNYGYTF
TGTGCCAGCAGCCCCGGCCGGGACAGTAACTATGGCTACACCTTC
>TRBD2|15|TRBJ2-7|.|TRBV2
CASSEEALAAYEQYF
TGTGCCAGCAGTGAAGAAGCACTAGCGGCCTACGAGCAGTACTTC
>TRBD1|17|TRBJ1-6|.|TRBV20-1
CSARDPRTGVGNSPLHF
TGCAGTGCTAGAGATCCGCGGACAGGGGTCGGTAATTCACCCCTCCACTTT
>TRBD2|14|TRBJ2-2|.|TRBV6-1
CATRTSGSPGELFF
TGTGCCACTCGGACTAGCGGGAGCCCCGGGGAGCTGTTTTTT
>.|17|TRBJ2-2|few|TRBV5-6
CASSLARRGERTGELFF
TGTGCCAGCAGCTTGGCCAGAAGGGGAGAGCGGACCGGGGAGCTGTTTTTT
>.|16|TRBJ1-1|.|TRBV12-3/TRBV12-4
CASSIPGGPMNTEAFF
TGTGCCAGCAGTATCCCGGGGGGGCCGATGAACACTGAAGCTTTCTTT
>TRBD2|12|TRBJ2-1|few|TRBV29-1
CSVPLAWDEQFF
TGCAGCGTCCCACTAGCGTGGGATGAGCAGTTCTTC
>TRBD1|15|TRBJ1-2|.|TRBV12-3/TRBV12-4
CASSLGTGQVLGYTF
TGTGCCAGCAGCCTAGGGACGGGACAGGTTTTGGGCTACACCTTC
>.|13|TRBJ2-7|.|TRBV7-2
CASSPRASYEQYF
TGTGCCAGCAGCCCCAGGGCCTCCTACGAGCAGTACTTC
>TRBD1|16|TRBJ1-2|.|TRBV5-1
CASSQTGTGTPRGYTF
TGCGCCAGCAGCCAAACCGGGACAGGGACCCCTCGTGGCTACACCTTC
>.|16|TRBJ2-4|.|TRBV14
CASSLRDGWGKNIQYF
TGTGCCAGCAGCCTACGAGACGGATGGGGCAAAAACATTCAGTACTTC